This T cell receptor (beta chain) was sequenced in a study of blood T cell repertoires in COVID-19 (dated by TCRdb to 2020 to 2022). With respect to the entire study: Samples from collaborators originated in the United States, Italy and Spain and spanned both the acute and convalescent phases of COVID-19. The prospective study material was composed of cDNA or gDNA derived from T cells, B-cell-depleted T cells, or PBMCs. The dataset comprised deeply sampled blood TCRbeta repertoires from subjects exposed to, actively infected with, or recovered from COVID-19. A freely available public database, intended as a resource for researchers studying the immune response to SARS-CoV-2, is where the repertoires were released. Samples were obtained from the ongoing ImmuneRACE study (first 160 participants) and from 1,200 or so subjects provided by 6 global collaborators. Sample metadata almost always included a de-identified subject ID, COVID-19 status, age in years and sex. HLA class I and class II types, where available, came from metadata supplied by the sample provider rather than from assay-based typing. Findings and caveats that apply to the study as a whole: Clinical and demographic metadata were provided uncurated, with the amount varying by source and participant.

A few counts support this clone. No antigen is known for it. Base quality data are lacking; no much larger clone is found one base away. Whole blood was collected in K2EDTA tubes by collaborating institutions according to the institutions' own protocols. For TCRbeta analysis, collaborators shipped samples as frozen whole blood, isolated PBMCs, or DNA extracted from either of those sample types. The immunoSEQ Assay, a bias-controlled multiplex PCR, was used to amplify TCRbeta CDR3 regions from genomic DNA. From the authors' description of their analysis: The number of nucleated cells in each sample was estimated by amplification of reference gene primers within the assay. To quantify the absolute abundance of each unique TCRbeta CDR3 rearrangement, sequence reads were collapsed and filtered. For each sample, productive Simpson clonality was calculated as the square root of Simpson's diversity index across productive rearrangements. Not all clones reach the TCRdb copy of this immuneACCESS table, which keeps in-frame sequences only. Checked studies attribute under half of the gap to unresolved V genes and leave the rest unexplained. V, J and clone size are those of that table, while D and trimming were read from the DNA. This sample gives over 100,000 clones in total; approximately 90% of them show up just once. In total, the top ten clones hold about 1.1% of the sample.

The junction carries 13 bases between V and J, which are trimmed by 6 bases and 7 bases respectively. CDR1 MNHEY and CDR2 SVGAGI were looked up in the germline V gene. Measured from the cysteine to the phenylalanine, the CDR3 is 13 residues long. Kept here is only the CDR3 DNA, which spans 39 bases and is read in frame from base 1. The sequenced sample consisted of peripheral blood. The chain employs TRBV6-5 and TRBJ1-5; too little of a D gene remains to name it. The receptor was isolated from a human donor in a cohort sampled during active COVID-19. The CDR3 region reads CASRALGEQPQHF. The nucleotides are TGTGCCAGCAGGGCCCTCGGGGAACAGCCCCAGCATTTT.